The 3 T cell receptor beta chains reported below all come from one sample, sequenced in a study of T cells in Graves' hyperthyroidism and ophthalmopathy. Amplified TCR beta CDR3 regions came from RNA transcripts. When the TCR CDR3 underwent first-round RT-PCR, the HTBI primer set was used. TCRdb reprocessed the multiplex PCR reads via MiXCR and lists one record per CDR3 protein. The table lists fewer than 450,000 distinct CDR3 sequences, approximately 18% of them singletons. Input material: blood. All receptors come from a woman aged 30 to 39 with Graves' hyperthyroidism that later progressed to Graves' ophthalmopathy.

This clonotype showed up just a few times. V gene TRBV2 combines with J gene TRBJ1-2; D may be TRBD1 (6 bases). Trimming took 3 bases from V and 3 from J, leaving 11 bases between them. Germline loops: CDR1 SNHLY, CDR2 FYNNEI. The CDR3 has 14 amino acids. The CDR3 coding sequence is TGTGCCAGCAGTGACGGACAGCTTTACTATGGCTACACCTTC. Protein product: CASSDGQLYYGYTF. The entire variable domain, with the rest obtained from reference TRBV2 and TRBJ1-2, is as follows: EPEVTQTPSHQVTQMGQEVILRCVPISNHLYFYWYRQILGQKVEFLVSFYNNEISEKSEIFDDQFSVERPDGSNFTLKIRSTKLEDSAMYFCASSDGQLYYGYTFGSGTRLTVV.

The V gene is TRBV11-3, the J gene TRBJ2-1; 9 bases fit TRBD2. The CDR3 extends over 14 amino acids. Germline V gives CDR1 SGHNT, CDR2 YENEEA. V was pared by 2 bases and J by 8 bases, with 4 bases of the junction left unmatched. The CDR3 DNA reads TGTGCCAGCAGCTTACGGAGCGGGGGGCATGAGCAGTTCTTC. Residues: CASSLRSGGHEQFF.

This clonotype occurred a few times. This chain joins TRBV6-5 and TRBJ2-7, with a possible D match to TRBD1 (5 bases). The CDR3 is 13 amino acids. CDR1 is MNHEY and CDR2 is SVGAGI in the germline V gene. Trimming stripped 2 bases from V and 3 bases from J, with 8 bases between. This CDR3 is CASSYTQGYEQYF. As DNA, the CDR3 is TGTGCCAGCAGTTACACCCAGGGCTACGAGCAGTACTTC.